The 22 T cell receptor beta chains in this list originate from one sample, sequenced in a study of OX40 agonist ivuxolimab in advanced cancers. Generated by immunoSEQ multiplex PCR, the TCRdb table keeps only in-frame clones and is missing some. The repertoire holds over 40,000 clones, with around 86% as singletons. The sample here was CD4+ or CD8+ T cells sorted from blood, taken in a trial of the OX40 agonist ivuxolimab. All receptors derive from an adult with an advanced solid tumor such as melanoma, head and neck, liver or kidney cancer.

This chain uses TRBV5-1 with TRBJ2-3; tentative D call: TRBD1 (6 bases). The CDR3 sequence is 15 residues long. The germline V and J ends were trimmed by 5 bases and 2 bases, with 15 bases remaining between them. The V gene's germline CDR1 is SGHRS and CDR2 YFSETQ. The CDR3 region has the DNA TGCGCCAGCAGTCCCAGGACAGAATACACAGATACGCAGTATTTT. Its translation: CASSPRTEYTDTQYF. The variable domain in full, with the rest retrieved from reference TRBV5-1 and TRBJ2-3, is KAGVTQTPRYLIKTRGQQVTLSCSPISGHRSVSWYQQTPGQGLQFLFEYFSETQRNKGNFPGRFSGRQFSNSRSEMNVSTLELGDSALYLCASSPRTEYTDTQYFGPGTRLTVL.

The chain has TRBV7-9 and TRBJ1-2; the D gene is possibly TRBD1 (6 bases). Per the germline V gene, CDR1 is SEHNR and CDR2 is FQNEAQ (reference sequence). The CDR3 is 13 residues long. The V and J ends lost 5 bases and 4 bases respectively, with 11 bases between them. CDR3 coding DNA: TGTGCCAGCAGCCCTGGGACACCCTATGGCTACACCTTC. This codes for CASSPGTPYGYTF.

CDR3 region: CAISPEQGDGYTF. As DNA, the CDR3 is TGTGCCATCAGCCCCGAACAGGGAGACGGCTACACCTTC. The chain couples TRBV10-3 to TRBJ1-2, with a possible D match to TRBD1 (6 bases). This CDR3 has 13 residues. Germline CDR1 reads ENHRY; CDR2 reads SYGVKD. The V end lost 6 bases, the J end lost 8 bases, and 16 bases lay between the germline ends.

V usage is TRBV14 and J usage is TRBJ2-2; D remains unclear. Germline lookup yields CDR1 SGHDN and CDR2 FVKESK. Trimming took off 4 bases at V and 0 bases at J, with 3 bases between the two ends. The CDR3 runs 13 residues. The CDR3 protein is CASSLTNTGELFF. In DNA, the CDR3 is TGTGCCAGCAGCCTTACGAACACCGGGGAGCTGTTTTTT.

This clone has a single count. The gene calls are TRBV5-4 and TRBJ1-3, with 8 nucleotides matching TRBD1. Trimming at V came to 4 bases and at J to 2 bases, leaving 5 bases not matched to a gene. Germline CDR1 reads SGHNT; CDR2 reads YYREEE (reference sequence). This CDR3 is built from 15 residues. CDR3 residues: CASSQDRVTGNTIYF. CDR3 sequence (DNA): TGTGCCAGCAGCCAGGACAGGGTGACTGGAAACACCATATATTTT.

This clone has more than one count but fewer than ten. The chain is built from TRBV28 and TRBJ1-2; TRBD1 agrees at 9 bases. This CDR3 spans 16 amino acids. CDR1 and CDR2 from the germline V gene are MDHEN and SYDVKM. The V gene end was trimmed by 5 bases and the J gene end by 2 bases; junction bases not matched to a gene: 9. This CDR3 reads CASSPLGQGRNYGYTF. In DNA, the CDR3 is TGTGCCAGCAGTCCCCTGGGACAGGGAAGGAACTATGGCTACACCTTC.

The V gene is TRBV10-2, the J gene TRBJ2-5; either TRBD1 or TRBD2 may fit D (5 bases each). V lost 6 bases to trimming and J lost 4 bases, with 12 bases between them. CDR3 length equals 13 residues. From germline, CDR1 is WSHSY and CDR2 SAAADI. CDR3 amino acids: CASSVIGGETQYF. The CDR3 DNA reads as TGCGCCAGCAGCGTCATTGGGGGAGAGACCCAGTACTTC.

This chain connects TRBV29-1 to TRBJ2-1; TRBD1 matches 9 bases. The germline CDR1 and CDR2 sequences are SQVTM and ANQGSEA. The CDR3 is 13 residues long. V lost 4 bases, J lost 7 bases, and 5 bases stayed unmatched. The CDR3 loop is CSVVTGGRNEQFF. The CDR3, as DNA: TGCAGCGTTGTGACAGGGGGAAGGAATGAGCAGTTCTTC.

V is TRBV18 and J is TRBJ2-7, with TRBD1 matching 9 bases. CDR3 length: 16 amino acids. Unmatched junction bases numbered 11, after V lost 6 bases and J lost 2 bases. CDR1 is KGHSH and CDR2 is LQKENI in the germline V gene. CDR3 sequence reads: CASSQKSGTGTYEQYF. The CDR3 coding sequence is TGTGCCAGCTCGCAGAAGTCCGGGACAGGGACCTACGAGCAGTACTTC.

This chain links TRBV19 with TRBJ2-2, with 9 bases aligning to TRBD1. Unmatched junction bases numbered 8, after V lost 2 bases and J lost 7 bases. CDR3 length equals 16 residues. Germline V gene sequence: CDR1 LNHDA, CDR2 SQIVND (reference sequence). This CDR3 reads CASSISRTGDHGELFF. The CDR3 DNA is TGTGCCAGTAGTATAAGCCGGACAGGGGATCACGGGGAGCTGTTTTTT.

The genes are TRBV13 and TRBJ2-7; D is ambiguous. Per germline, CDR1 PRHDT and CDR2 FYEKMQ (reference sequence). Deletions cut 5 bases from V and 2 bases from J, with 13 bases between. CDR3 length: 14 residues. CDR3 bases: TGTGCCAGCAGCGTCAGAGCCAGAGCCTACGAGCAGTACTTC. Encoded protein: CASSVRARAYEQYF. The full variable domain, rest sourced from reference TRBV13 and TRBJ2-7, is AAGVIQSPRHLIKEKRETATLKCYPIPRHDTVYWYQQGPGQDPQFLISFYEKMQSDKGSIPDRFSAQQFSDYHSELNMSSLELGDSALYFCASSVRARAYEQYFGPGTRLTVT.

The gene calls are TRBV6-5 and TRBJ2-7; 10 bases fit TRBD1. The J segment lost 6 bases and the V segment lost 6 bases, leaving 11 bases of the junction unmatched. Germline CDR1 is MNHEY and CDR2 is SVGAGI. This CDR3 spans 15 amino acids. CDR3 region: CASSRTGGDFGEQYF. CDR3 in DNA: TGTGCCAGCAGCCGGACAGGGGGGGACTTCGGCGAGCAGTACTTC.

The chain employs TRBV7-9 and TRBJ2-2, with 12 positions matching TRBD2. There are 17 residues in the CDR3. CDR1 is SEHNR and CDR2 is FQNEAQ in the germline V gene (reference sequence). Germline trimming cut 4 bases from V and 8 bases from J; bases unmatched to any gene: 11. The CDR3 here is CASSSASGRASRGELFF. As DNA, the CDR3 is TGTGCCAGCAGCTCCGCTAGCGGGAGGGCCTCACGGGGGGAGCTGTTTTTT.

The rearrangement uses TRBV6-5 and TRBJ1-1; 7 bases line up with TRBD1. Trimming at V came to 2 bases and at J to 1 base, leaving 4 bases not matched to a gene. Germline CDR1 and CDR2: MNHEY and SVGAGI. The CDR3 sequence is 15 residues long. The CDR3: CASSYGDRENTEAFF. CDR3 DNA: TGTGCCAGCAGTTACGGAGACAGGGAGAACACTGAAGCTTTCTTT.

The V gene is TRBV5-5, the J gene TRBJ1-2; D remains unclear. Germline CDR1 reads SGHKS; CDR2 reads YYEKEE (reference sequence). The CDR3 length is 13 residues. V dropped 1 base and J dropped 4 bases, with 8 bases sitting between them. The chain's CDR3 is CASSLLTAYGYTF. The DNA for the CDR3 is TGTGCCAGCAGCTTGTTAACAGCCTATGGCTACACCTTC.

This chain connects TRBV12-5 to TRBJ1-1, with 9 bases fitting TRBD1. The CDR3 is 16 amino acids. Trimming cost V 5 bases and J 0 bases; bases outside gene matches: 7. Germline values: CDR1 LGHNT, CDR2 FRNRAP. CDR3 region: CASGPGQGFMNTEAFF. The CDR3 coding sequence is TGTGCTAGTGGTCCGGGACAGGGCTTCATGAACACTGAAGCTTTCTTT.

The chain has TRBV27 and TRBJ2-7; the D gene could be TRBD1 or TRBD2 (5 bases each). V dropped 2 bases and J dropped 0 bases, with 14 bases sitting between them. Germline loops: CDR1 MNHEY, CDR2 SMNVEV (reference sequence). The CDR3 runs 16 residues. The CDR3 loop reads CASSLDGAQSSYEQYF. CDR3 coding DNA: TGTGCCAGCAGTTTAGACGGGGCCCAGAGCTCCTACGAGCAGTACTTC.

This chain connects TRBV28 to TRBJ2-3; 14 nucleotides agree with TRBD2. This CDR3 is built from 16 residues. With V trimmed by 6 bases and J by 2 bases, 4 bases remained unmatched. Germline V gene sequence: CDR1 MDHEN, CDR2 SYDVKM. The CDR3, as DNA: TGTGCCAGCAGGACTAGCGGGAGGGCCATCACAGATACGCAGTATTTT. Amino acids: CASRTSGRAITDTQYF.

The V gene is TRBV7-8, the J gene TRBJ2-3; D is unresolved. Germline CDR1 and CDR2: SGHVS and FQNEAQ. Trimming removed 1 base from V and 2 bases from J, with 13 bases in between. CDR3 length: 16 amino acids. CDR3 region: CASSLGQGSPTDTQYF. The DNA of the CDR3 is TGTGCCAGCAGCTTAGGGCAAGGTTCCCCCACAGATACGCAGTATTTT.

The rearrangement links TRBV5-1 to TRBJ2-1, with D unresolved. Per the germline V gene, CDR1 is SGHRS and CDR2 is YFSETQ. Trimming stripped 0 bases from V and 0 bases from J, with 4 bases between. This CDR3 spans 14 amino acids. CDR3 residues: CASSLGDSYNEQFF. The CDR3 DNA is TGCGCCAGCAGCTTGGGCGACTCCTACAATGAGCAGTTCTTC. The whole variable domain, remainder taken from reference TRBV5-1 and TRBJ2-1, is KAGVTQTPRYLIKTRGQQVTLSCSPISGHRSVSWYQQTPGQGLQFLFEYFSETQRNKGNFPGRFSGRQFSNSRSEMNVSTLELGDSALYLCASSLGDSYNEQFFGPGTRLTVL.

V is TRBV14 and J is TRBJ2-2, with 8 bases aligning to TRBD2. The junction had 9 bases not matched to a gene; V was cut back by 5 bases and J by 7 bases. The CDR3 has 15 amino acids. Germline CDR1 and CDR2: SGHDN and FVKESK. The CDR3 region is CASSVKRLAFGELFF. The DNA for the CDR3 is TGTGCCAGCAGCGTGAAAAGACTAGCGTTCGGGGAGCTGTTTTTT.

The V gene is TRBV6-1, the J gene TRBJ1-3; D might be TRBD1 (6 bases). CDR1 and CDR2 (germline): MNHNS, SASEGT. CDR3 size: 14 residues. V was shortened by 6 bases and J by 0 bases, with 9 bases between the two germline ends. The CDR3 nucleotides are TGTGCCAGCAGCACAGGGAACTCTGGAAACACCATATATTTT. It yields the protein CASSTGNSGNTIYF.